This T cell receptor (beta chain) was identified in a study of blood T cell repertoires in COVID-19. Assay used: immunoSEQ multiplex PCR; TCRdb lists only in-frame clones, some missing. The profile covers roughly 300,000 clones, with roughly nine tenths appearing a single time and roughly 1% taken by the ten largest. The sample taken for sequencing was PBMCs or T cells enriched from blood (not recorded which). The receptor was isolated from a young woman who had recovered from COVID-19.

The CDR3 sequence is CASSLVSVGNQPQHF. The CDR3 DNA reads TGTGCCAGCAGCTTGGTATCAGTCGGCAATCAGCCCCAGCATTTT. The chain has TRBV5-8 and TRBJ1-5; D ambiguous. V was pared by 0 bases and J by 2 bases, with 9 bases between. Germline-derived CDR1 and CDR2 are SGHTS and YDEGEE. The length of the CDR3 is 15 residues.